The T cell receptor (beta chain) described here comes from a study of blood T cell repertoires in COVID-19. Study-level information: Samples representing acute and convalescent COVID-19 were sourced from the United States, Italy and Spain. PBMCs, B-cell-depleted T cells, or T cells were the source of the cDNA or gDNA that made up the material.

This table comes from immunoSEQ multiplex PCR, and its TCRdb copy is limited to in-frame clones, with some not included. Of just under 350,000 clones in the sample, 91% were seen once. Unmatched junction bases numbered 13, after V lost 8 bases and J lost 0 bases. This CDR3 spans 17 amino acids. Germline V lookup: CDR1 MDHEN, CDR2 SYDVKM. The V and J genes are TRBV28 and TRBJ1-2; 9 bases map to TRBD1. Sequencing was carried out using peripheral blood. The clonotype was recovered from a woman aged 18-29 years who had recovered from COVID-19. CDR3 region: CASGTDKDRGANYGYTF. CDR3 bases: TGTGCCAGCGGGACCGACAAGGACAGGGGCGCTAACTATGGCTACACCTTC.